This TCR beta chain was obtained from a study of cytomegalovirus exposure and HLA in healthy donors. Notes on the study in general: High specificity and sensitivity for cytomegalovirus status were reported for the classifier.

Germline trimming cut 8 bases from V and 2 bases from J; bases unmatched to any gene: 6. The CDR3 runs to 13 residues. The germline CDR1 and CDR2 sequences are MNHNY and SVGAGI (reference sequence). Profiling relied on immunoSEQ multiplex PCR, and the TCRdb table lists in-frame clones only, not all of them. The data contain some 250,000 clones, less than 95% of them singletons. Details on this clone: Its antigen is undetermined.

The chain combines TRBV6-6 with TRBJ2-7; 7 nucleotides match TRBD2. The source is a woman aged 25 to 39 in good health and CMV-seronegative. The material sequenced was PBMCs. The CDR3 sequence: CASAGVLPYEQYF. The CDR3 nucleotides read TGTGCCAGCGCGGGAGTTCTACCCTACGAGCAGTACTTC.